This entry concerns a single T cell receptor (beta chain). The method was immunoSEQ multiplex PCR; TCRdb's version includes in-frame clones alone and lacks a portion of them. The sample lists millions of clones; 85% to 95% were seen once. These data belong to a study of shared clonotypes between healthy human individuals. Germline assignment: CDR1 MNHEY and CDR2 SMNVEV (reference sequence). This CDR3 has 15 residues. Trimming removed 5 bases at V and 1 base at J, with 14 bases between. The sequenced sample consisted of naive CD4+ T cells sorted from blood. The subset was: CD45RA+ positively selected. The TCR sequence derives from a young man in good health. The V gene is TRBV27, the J gene TRBJ1-1; D gene ambiguous. The CDR3 reads CASSTLGRQNTEAFF. The CDR3 DNA is TGTGCCAGCAGTACATTAGGACGGCAGAACACTGAAGCTTTCTTT.